This T cell receptor (beta chain) was sequenced for a study of cytomegalovirus exposure and HLA in healthy donors. Likely unrecorded immune exposures existed in these nominally healthy donors. Primers for the PCR totalled 60 Vbeta and 13 Jbeta. Profiling relied on immunoSEQ multiplex PCR, and the TCRdb table lists in-frame clones only, not all of them. Here the sample spans around 110,000 clones, about four fifths being singletons. The clonotype comes from a man aged 25 to 40 in good health and CMV-seropositive. Sequencing was done on a sample of PBMCs.

CDR3 sequence: CASSPGQGYGNEQFF. Here the CDR3 DNA reads TGTGCCAGCTCACCTGGTCAGGGATATGGGAATGAGCAGTTCTTC. This chain uses TRBV18 with TRBJ2-1; D possibly corresponds to TRBD1 (5 bases). The germline CDR1 and CDR2 sequences are KGHSH and LQKENI. Trimming took 3 bases from V and 7 from J, leaving 16 bases between them. The CDR3 consists of 15 residues.